A selection of T cell receptor beta chains follows, all from one sample in a study of human T cells and chemical hapten exposure. TCRdb independently ran MiXCR on the RACE reads; one entry per CDR3 protein. The sample consists of 300,000 to 450,000 distinct CDR3 sequences, approximately 5% of them appearing once. Sequenced here: whole blood, sampled in connection with sensitization to the hapten diphenylcyclopropenone (DPC). These receptor sequences come from a woman between 45 and 60 years old with alopecia areata. Some clones in this sample may be carry-over from other donors' samples. Both conserved end residues are part of each CDR3. A D gene is named only where the DNA matches it firmly. Only part of the rows carry a size: once, few, many, or a class if the clone is expanded.

V	size	J	D	DNA	CDR3
TRBV12-3/TRBV12-4	few	TRBJ1-6	TRBD1	TGTGCCAGCCGTACAGGGGAGCATTCACCCCTCCACTTT	CASRTGEHSPLHF
TRBV28	many	TRBJ2-7	-	TGTGCCAGCGGTTTCTACGAGCAGTACTTC	CASGFYEQYF
TRBV5-6	-	TRBJ1-2	-	TGTGCCAGCAGCCTCCCTAAAAGCAGGGCCTATGGCTACACCTTC	CASSLPKSRAYGYTF
TRBV20-1	many	TRBJ2-3	TRBD2	TGCAGTGCTAGAGGCGGGAGTAGGGCAGATACGCAGTATTTT	CSARGGSRADTQYF
TRBV12-3/TRBV12-4	many	TRBJ2-1	-	TGTGCCAGCAGTTTTCGTCCCGATGAGCAGTTCTTC	CASSFRPDEQFF
TRBV6-2/TRBV6-3	-	TRBJ1-1	-	TGTGCCAGCAGAAAAGGACAGTTCGCGGCGGACACTGAAGCTTTCTTT	CASRKGQFAADTEAFF
TRBV7-2	many	TRBJ1-2	-	TGTGCCAGCAGCCTAAGCCTGGCGGCTATCTATGGCTACACCTTC	CASSLSLAAIYGYTF
TRBV10-1	many	TRBJ2-7	TRBD1	TGCGCCAGCAGTGAGCTTTCCGGGACAGGGCTCTACGAGCAGTACTTC	CASSELSGTGLYEQYF
TRBV9	many	TRBJ2-1	TRBD2	TGTGCCAGCAGCGTCGCTAGCGGGACAACTGAGCAGTTCTTC	CASSVASGTTEQFF
TRBV7-9	many	TRBJ2-3	TRBD2	TGTGCCAGCAGCATCCGACTAGCGGGGATGACAGATACGCAGTATTTT	CASSIRLAGMTDTQYF
TRBV28	many	TRBJ2-5	TRBD1	TGTGCCAGCCGGGAAGGGGGCGAAGAGACCCAGTACTTC	CASREGGEETQYF
TRBV29-1	many	TRBJ2-7	TRBD2	TGCAGCGTGGGAGGACTAGGTCGCTCCTACGAGCAGTACTTC	CSVGGLGRSYEQYF
TRBV30	few	TRBJ2-3	-	TGTGCCTGGAGTGTACGGCGCGGCACAGATACGCAGTATTTT	CAWSVRRGTDTQYF
TRBV4-2	few	TRBJ2-2	-	TGTGCCAGCAGCCAAGAGAGGCTAGTTGCCGGGGAGCTGTTTTTT	CASSQERLVAGELFF
TRBV5-1	many	TRBJ2-4	TRBD1	TGCGCCAGCAGCCCAGGACAGGAAAACATTCAGTACTTC	CASSPGQENIQYF
TRBV20-1	once	TRBJ1-2	TRBD1	TGCAGTGCTCTGGGACAGGGGCCCTATGGCTACACCTTC	CSALGQGPYGYTF
TRBV6-5	many	TRBJ1-1	TRBD1	TGTGCCAGCAGTTTTCGGGGGACAGACCCGAACACTGAAGCTTTCTTT	CASSFRGTDPNTEAFF
TRBV6-5	-	TRBJ2-2	TRBD1	TGTGCCAGTGGGACAGTTAACACCGGGGAGCTGTTTTTT	CASGTVNTGELFF
TRBV19	once	TRBJ2-4	-	TGTGCCAGTACCACGCAGGGGATGGGAGCCAAAAACATTCAGTACTTC	CASTTQGMGAKNIQYF
TRBV9	-	TRBJ2-3	-	TGTGCCAGCAGCGTAGGGCTAGATACGCAGTATTTT	CASSVGLDTQYF
TRBV30	many	TRBJ2-4	-	TGTGCCTGCTGGGGACAAGAGACCATTCAGTACTTC	CACWGQETIQYF
TRBV7-3	many	TRBJ2-3	-	TGTGCCAGCAGCTTAAACCCCCCTCACGCGGGAGATACGCAGTATTTT	CASSLNPPHAGDTQYF
TRBV9	few	TRBJ2-2	-	TGTGCCAGCAGCGTAACGGTGGGCACCGGGGAGCTGTTTTTT	CASSVTVGTGELFF
TRBV7-2	-	TRBJ2-5	TRBD2	TGTGCCAGCCGAAATGAGACTAGCTTGTTGGAGGAGACCCAGTACTTC	CASRNETSLLEETQYF
TRBV29-1	-	TRBJ1-4	-	TGCAGCGCGGACGGAGGGGGTAGGGATGAAAAACTGTTTTTT	CSADGGGRDEKLFF
TRBV10-2	few	TRBJ1-3	TRBD1	TGCGCCAGCAGTCCCCCGGGACAGAAAAACACCATATATTTT	CASSPPGQKNTIYF
TRBV9	many	TRBJ1-3	-	TGTGCCAGCAGCGTCGGTGTCACCCCCGCTGGAAACACCATATATTTT	CASSVGVTPAGNTIYF
TRBV7-2	few	TRBJ1-2	-	TGTGCCAGCAGCTTAGTCGGGCAGGGAGATGGCTACACCTTC	CASSLVGQGDGYTF
TRBV11-2	many	TRBJ2-1	TRBD2	TGTGCCAGCAGCCCTCTAGCGGGGGAATCCTACAATGAGCAGTTCTTC	CASSPLAGESYNEQFF
TRBV11-2	few	TRBJ2-2	-	TGTGCCAGCACCAGGGCTCTAGGCACCGGGGAGCTGTTTTTT	CASTRALGTGELFF
TRBV20-1	many	TRBJ2-5	TRBD2	TGCAGTGCTACCCCGGGACTAGCAGGACAGACCCAGTACTTC	CSATPGLAGQTQYF